Each of the 30 T cell receptor beta chains below was sequenced from the same sample in a study of T cells in Graves' hyperthyroidism and ophthalmopathy. From RNA transcripts, TCR beta CDR3 regions were amplified. First-round RT-PCR with HTBI primers amplified the TCR CDR3 region. TCRdb called the multiplex PCR reads again in MiXCR, with one record for every CDR3 protein. The sample holds roughly 500,000 distinct CDR3 sequences, approximately 25% seen once. Material for sequencing was blood. Receptor source: a woman aged 25 to 39 with Graves' ophthalmopathy.

Ten or more counts support this clonotype. This chain links TRBV7-2 with TRBJ2-5, with D uncertain. CDR1 is SGHTA, CDR2 FQGNSA, per germline. Deletions cut 6 bases from V and 4 bases from J, with 6 bases between. The CDR3 length is 11 residues. The CDR3 reads CASSFLETQYF. The CDR3 DNA reads TGTGCCAGCAGTTTCTTAGAGACCCAGTACTTC.

This chain links TRBV25-1 with TRBJ1-5, with TRBD1 matching 10 bases. The CDR3 spans 14 residues. The germline V gene has CDR1 MGHDK and CDR2 SYGVNS. V trimming: 4 bases; J trimming: 7 bases; junction bases outside the gene matches: 4. The CDR3 bases are TGTGCCAGCAGTGCGACAGGGGGCGAGCAGCCCCAGCATTTT. Amino acids: CASSATGGEQPQHF.

At least ten counts were recorded for this clonotype. The chain has TRBV20-1 and TRBJ2-7; D uncertain. Per germline, CDR1 DFQATT and CDR2 SNEGSKA (reference sequence). The CDR3 totals 14 residues. Trimming removed 6 bases from V and 3 bases from J, with 18 bases in between. The CDR3 region has the DNA TGCAGTGCGACCTTGCCGCCAGGCTACTACGAGCAGTACTTC. Amino acid sequence: CSATLPPGYYEQYF.

This clonotype was recorded many times. The V and J genes are TRBV12-3 or TRBV12-4 and TRBJ1-2; 7 nucleotides match TRBD1. With 6 bases clipped from V and 2 bases from J, the junction kept 9 bases outside the gene matches. The CDR3 covers 15 residues. CDR3 bases: TGTGCCAGCAGGGACTGGACAGGTGCGAACTATGGCTACACCTTC. Translated, it gives CASRDWTGANYGYTF.

V and J are TRBV12-3 or TRBV12-4 and TRBJ1-5; 8 bases are a match to TRBD1. The CDR3 has 12 residues. V lost 5 bases, J lost 9 bases, and 3 bases stayed unmatched. The CDR3 coding sequence is TGTGCCAGCAGTCCGGGACAGGTGCCCCAGCATTTT. It is translated as CASSPGQVPQHF.

This clonotype came up many times. The chain recombines TRBV5-1 with TRBJ1-5; the D is unclear. Deletions cut 3 bases from V and 4 bases from J, with 20 bases between. Germline CDR1 reads SGHRS; CDR2 reads YFSETQ. The CDR3 sequence is 17 residues long. The CDR3 DNA is TGCGCCAGCAGCTCGCCAGCGGTTAGGCTTGCAAATCAGCCCCAGCATTTT. Translated, it gives CASSSPAVRLANQPQHF.

Comments on this clonotype: A much larger clone lies one base from this, so it may be a read error. The V gene is TRBV29-1, the J gene TRBJ1-1, with D perhaps TRBD1 (5 bases). CDR3 length: 14 amino acids. Germline V gene sequence: CDR1 SQVTM, CDR2 ANQGSEA. CDR3 DNA sequence: TGCGGCGTTGAAGATGGGACTTTGAACACTGAAGCTTTCTTT. This encodes CGVEDGTLNTEAFF.

This clonotype appeared many times. The chain recombines TRBV19 with TRBJ1-2; no reliable D call. Germline V gene lookup returns CDR1 LNHDA and CDR2 SQIVND (reference sequence). This CDR3 has 13 residues. V lost 9 bases and J 1 base, leaving 12 bases between the germline ends. CDR3 amino acids: CARGGGHNYGYTF. The DNA of the CDR3 is TGTGCCAGGGGTGGAGGCCATAACTATGGCTACACCTTC.

The chain employs TRBV6-2 or TRBV6-3 and TRBJ1-2, with a possible D match to TRBD1 (5 bases). This CDR3 is 15 amino acids long. CDR1 is MNHEY, CDR2 SVGEGT, per germline. V lost 6 bases to trimming and J lost 4 bases, with 18 bases between them. CDR3 loop: CASSQVSPGGYGYTF. CDR3 DNA: TGTGCCAGCAGCCAGGTTAGCCCTGGGGGCTATGGCTACACCTTC.

In this sample, this clonotype turned up many times. The chain has TRBV7-2 and TRBJ1-2, with a possible D match to TRBD1 (6 bases). Deletions cut 3 bases from V and 2 bases from J, with 10 bases between. This CDR3 is 14 amino acids long. In germline, CDR1 is SGHTA, CDR2 FQGNSA. The CDR3: CASSLGHLNYGYTF. CDR3 nucleotide sequence: TGTGCCAGCAGCTTGGGACATCTAAACTATGGCTACACCTTC.

This chain links TRBV19 with TRBJ2-7; D might be TRBD1 (5 bases). This CDR3 has 15 residues. The V and J ends lost 3 bases and 7 bases respectively, with 19 bases between them. The germline gives CDR1 LNHDA, CDR2 SQIVND (reference sequence). The CDR3: CASSIGGAPTREQYF. The CDR3 DNA reads TGTGCCAGTAGTATTGGTGGGGCACCTACTCGGGAGCAGTACTTC.

This rearrangement joins TRBV3-1 to TRBJ1-6; unclear D gene. The germline CDR1 and CDR2 sequences are LGHDT and YNNKEL (reference sequence). Trimming removed 1 base from V and 10 bases from J, with 11 bases in between. The CDR3 is made up of 14 amino acids. The CDR3 reads CASSQVGEESPLHF. Here the CDR3 DNA reads TGTGCCAGCAGCCAAGTAGGAGAGGAATCACCCCTCCACTTT.

This rearrangement joins TRBV11-2 to TRBJ1-1; TRBD1 agrees at 7 bases. The CDR3 has 14 amino acids. Germline CDR1 SGHAT, CDR2 FQNNGV. J lost 4 bases, V lost 4 bases, and 6 bases had no gene match. In DNA form, the CDR3 reads TGTGCCAGCAGCTACGTCCGGGACAGCACTGAAGCTTTCTTT. It specifies CASSYVRDSTEAFF.

This clonotype came up many times. The chain has TRBV19 and TRBJ2-2, with D unclear. Looked up from germline, CDR1 is LNHDA and CDR2 is SQIVND (reference sequence). Trimming pared 0 bases from V and 4 bases from J, leaving 3 bases between. The CDR3 contains 13 residues. The CDR3 region has the DNA TGTGCCAGTAGTATAGATGGCACCGGGGAGCTGTTTTTT. Its translation: CASSIDGTGELFF.

This clonotype was observed at least ten times. The chain couples TRBV6-5 to TRBJ1-2; the match to TRBD1 covers 9 bases. Germline trimming cut 0 bases from V and 5 bases from J; bases unmatched to any gene: 1. This CDR3 spans 14 amino acids. CDR1 is MNHEY and CDR2 is SVGAGI in the germline V gene. The CDR3 bases are TGTGCCAGCAGTTACTCGACAGGGGGATATGGCTACACCTTC. Translation gives CASSYSTGGYGYTF.

As concerns this clonotype: A much more abundant neighbour one base away suggests this may be a read error. The genes are TRBV6-1 and TRBJ1-1; the D is unclear. There are 14 residues in the CDR3. The germline CDR1 and CDR2 sequences are MNHNS and SASEGT. V was clipped by 10 bases and J by 11 bases, with 26 bases between them. CDR3 amino acids: CAISRLLESAPAFF. DNA of the CDR3: TGTGCCATCAGCCGCCTTTTGGAGTCAGCCCCGGCTTTCTTT.

To note about this clonotype: Sequence at one end of the junction differs from germline and may be a read error. CDR3 nucleotides: TGCAGGGCTAAAGGGGGGAATGAGCAGTTCTTC. Translation: CRAKGGNEQFF. The chain joins TRBV20-1 to TRBJ2-1; D possibly uses TRBD1 or TRBD2 (6 bases each). From germline, CDR1 is DFQATT and CDR2 SNEGSKA (reference sequence). This CDR3 has 11 amino acids.

This clonotype was observed a handful of times. V and J are TRBV10-3 and TRBJ2-2; D is undetermined. Germline assignment: CDR1 ENHRY and CDR2 SYGVKD. The germline V and J ends were trimmed by 4 bases and 0 bases, with 12 bases remaining between them. This CDR3 has 16 residues. The CDR3 DNA sequence: TGTGCCATCAGTGGGTCAGGTGGGCCGAACACCGGGGAGCTGTTTTTT. Amino acid sequence: CAISGSGGPNTGELFF.

At least ten counts were recorded for this clonotype. V is TRBV6-1 and J is TRBJ1-2; unclear D gene. V was shortened by 5 bases and J by 6 bases, with 10 bases between the two germline ends. CDR1 MNHNS and CDR2 SASEGT come from the germline V gene. This CDR3 region has 12 residues. Here the CDR3 reads CASSTREDGYTF. For the CDR3, the DNA is TGTGCCAGCAGTACAAGGGAAGATGGCTACACCTTC.

This clonotype was recorded many times. CDR3 sequence reads: CASSPPSGRLYEQYF. The CDR3 coding sequence is TGTGCCAGCAGTCCGCCCAGCGGGAGACTCTACGAGCAGTACTTC. This chain uses TRBV12-3 or TRBV12-4 with TRBJ2-7; TRBD2 agrees at 8 bases. The trim removed 5 bases at V and 3 bases at J, leaving 9 bases unmatched. This CDR3 has 15 residues.

This clonotype has at least ten counts. The V gene is TRBV6-2 or TRBV6-3, the J gene TRBJ1-2; D not resolved. V was cut by 2 bases and J by 2 bases, with 6 bases left in between. This CDR3 is 13 amino acids long. CDR1 MNHEY and CDR2 SVGEGT come from the germline V gene. The CDR3 region is CASSYDTNYGYTF. CDR3 DNA sequence: TGTGCCAGCAGTTACGACACAAACTATGGCTACACCTTC.

There are a few counts of this clonotype. The chain employs TRBV18 and TRBJ1-5, with TRBD1 matching 8 bases. CDR1 and CDR2 (germline): KGHSH, LQKENI. The ends lost 3 bases at V and 4 bases at J; junction bases unmatched: 5. There are 15 residues in the CDR3. CDR3 residues: CASSPADRENQPQHF. For the CDR3, the DNA is TGTGCCAGCTCACCCGCGGACAGGGAGAATCAGCCCCAGCATTTT.

Ten or more counts support this clonotype. The chain is built from TRBV11-2 and TRBJ2-2; 11 bases are a match to TRBD1. V dropped 4 bases and J dropped 4; count of bases not matched to a gene: 2. The CDR3 extends over 15 amino acids. Germline CDR1 SGHAT, CDR2 FQNNGV. CDR3 sequence: CASSSGTGGTGELFF. DNA of the CDR3: TGTGCCAGCAGCTCCGGGACAGGGGGCACCGGGGAGCTGTTTTTT.

The chain recombines TRBV27 with TRBJ2-2, with 8 bases aligning to TRBD2. Germline CDR1 reads MNHEY; CDR2 reads SMNVEV (reference sequence). The V segment lost 4 bases and the J segment 4 bases; nucleotides outside the gene matches: 2. The CDR3 totals 14 residues. CDR3 DNA sequence: TGTGCCAGCAGTTGGGGACTAGGCACCGGGGAGCTGTTTTTT. Amino acid sequence: CASSWGLGTGELFF.

This clonotype was recorded a few times. J is TRBJ1-3 and V is TRBV30, with D possibly being TRBD1 (6 bases). Trimming shortened V by 8 bases and J by 0 bases, and 14 bases separated the two germline ends. CDR3 length equals 14 residues. CDR1 and CDR2 from the germline V gene are GTSNPN and SVGIG (reference sequence). The CDR3 DNA sequence: TGTGCCGGAGGGGGAGCCAGCTCTGGAAACACCATATATTTT. This translates into CAGGGASSGNTIYF.

This clonotype appeared many times. The rearrangement joins TRBV7-2 to TRBJ2-7; TRBD2 aligns across 7 bases. CDR3 length equals 18 residues. J was trimmed by 1 base and V by 0 bases; bases with no gene match: 12. The germline V gene encodes CDR1 SGHTA and CDR2 FQGNSA. The CDR3 here is CASSLAIPPAGTSYEQYF. CDR3 coding DNA: TGTGCCAGCAGCTTAGCCATCCCCCCAGCGGGGACGTCCTACGAGCAGTACTTC.

The table lists this clonotype with many counts. This chain joins TRBV20-1 and TRBJ1-2; D remains unclear. V lost 6 bases and J 4 bases, leaving 12 bases between the germline ends. The CDR3 is made up of 12 amino acids. Germline V gene sequence: CDR1 DFQATT, CDR2 SNEGSKA (reference sequence). CDR3 residues: CSALSPGYGYTF. CDR3 DNA sequence: TGCAGTGCGCTCAGTCCAGGCTATGGCTACACCTTC.

This clonotype was seen at least ten times. The chain combines TRBV29-1 with TRBJ1-2; no definite D call. Looked up from germline, CDR1 is SQVTM and CDR2 is ANQGSEA. Trimming took 1 base from V and 8 from J, leaving 8 bases between them. The CDR3 has 11 amino acids. The CDR3 coding sequence is TGCAGCGTTGAAGGGGCTCCGGGCTACACCTTC. It translates to CSVEGAPGYTF. The full variable domain, rest sourced from reference TRBV29-1 and TRBJ1-2, is SAVISQKPSRDICQRGTSLTIQCQVDSQVTMMFWYRQQPGQSLTLIATANQGSEATYESGFVIDKFPISRPNLTFSTLTVSNMSPEDSSIYLCSVEGAPGYTFGSGTRLTVV.

This clonotype was recorded a few times. The V gene is TRBV6-1, the J gene TRBJ2-7; a possible D gene is TRBD2 (6 bases). Between the trimmed V and J ends, which lost 8 bases and 4 bases, there was a span of 9 bases. Germline V gives CDR1 MNHNS, CDR2 SASEGT. This CDR3 contains 11 residues. CDR3 protein: CASGLNYEQYF. CDR3 coding DNA: TGTGCCAGCGGACTAAATTACGAGCAGTACTTC.

The V gene is TRBV6-2 or TRBV6-3, the J gene TRBJ1-1, with 11 bases that match TRBD1. The CDR3 contains 15 residues. Germline loops: CDR1 MNHEY, CDR2 SVGEGT. V was pared by 0 bases and J by 10 bases, with 7 bases of the junction left unmatched. CDR3 amino acids: CASSYSPGTGGRAFF. CDR3 sequence (DNA): TGTGCCAGCAGTTACTCCCCCGGGACAGGGGGAAGAGCTTTCTTT.